Sample share makes the clone carrying this T cell receptor (beta chain) medium-sized. Its antigen is undetermined. The sample originates from a study of metastatic and nonmetastatic thyroid tumors. For the study at large: Samples came from malignant and benign thyroid patients, and repertoires were compared across blood and tumor or nodule tissue.

No patient had received any treatment before thyroid surgery. Germline assignment: CDR1 KGHDR and CDR2 SFDVKD. The CDR3 consists of 15 residues. The germline V and J ends were trimmed by 10 bases and 2 bases, with 18 bases remaining between them. As originally analysed: For papillary thyroid cancer, a distant-metastasis classifier was constructed from CDR3 differences observed across clinicopathological groups. Using MiXCR, TCRdb reanalyzed the PCR reads. The V and J calls come from TCRdb's annotation, not from the publication. The sample yields roughly 9,200 clones, roughly 14% seen once. General observations from the study: Benign nodules reportedly had significantly lower TCR beta diversity than malignant thyroid tumors in blood and tumor.

V gene TRBV24-1 combines with J gene TRBJ2-3; no definite D call. Sequenced input: blood. This receptor was obtained from a female donor with papillary thyroid cancer or a benign thyroid nodule (not recorded which). Some clones in this sample may be carry-over from other donors' samples. The CDR3, as DNA: TGTGCCACGGGGTCGGCGGAAGGTAACACAGATACGCAGTATTTT. Protein product: CATGSAEGNTDTQYF.